This TCR beta chain was sequenced for a study of T cells in Graves' hyperthyroidism and ophthalmopathy. This clonotype was picked up many times. CDR1 is DFQATT, CDR2 SNEGSKA, per germline (reference sequence). The length of the CDR3 is 14 residues. The V and J ends lost 0 bases and 2 bases respectively, with 10 bases between them. Amplified regions were TCR beta CDR3 sequences from RNA transcripts. HTBI primers were used for first-round RT-PCR of the TCR CDR3. TCRdb re-called the multiplex PCR reads with MiXCR, one entry per CDR3 protein. The table lists hundreds of thousands of distinct CDR3 sequences, approximately 14% of them singletons.

Sequenced: blood. The chain recombines TRBV20-1 with TRBJ1-1; D uncertain. The receptor comes from a woman aged 45-59 years with Graves' ophthalmopathy. This chain's CDR3 is CSARDRILNTEAFF. As DNA, the CDR3 is TGCAGTGCTAGAGATCGGATCTTAAACACTGAAGCTTTCTTT.